This TCR beta chain was captured by sequencing in a study of blood T cell repertoires in COVID-19. Study-wide background: Researchers got acute and convalescent COVID-19 samples from the United States, Italy and Spain. Nucleic acid was either cDNA or gDNA, and it came from T cells, B-cell-depleted T cells, or PBMCs.

The assay was immunoSEQ multiplex PCR, and TCRdb's table has in-frame clones only and misses some. The sample consists of about 200,000 clones, more than 70% of them appearing once. Participants' reported clinical history set cohort assignment. CDR1 is LGHDT and CDR2 is YNNKEL in the germline V gene (reference sequence). This CDR3 comprises 15 residues. V gave up 7 bases and J gave up 1 base, with 13 bases separating them. The sequenced sample was PBMCs or T cells enriched from blood (not recorded which). The TCR originated in a man in his forties with acute COVID-19. V usage is TRBV3-1 (or the pseudogene TRBV3-2) and J usage is TRBJ2-2; the D gene is possibly TRBD2 (5 bases). The CDR3 is CASTRLGMNTGELFF. In DNA, the CDR3 is TGTGCCAGCACGCGGCTCGGGATGAACACCGGGGAGCTGTTTTTT.